One sample yielded the 28 T cell receptor beta chains listed below, sequenced in a study of T cells in Graves' hyperthyroidism and ophthalmopathy. There were TCR beta CDR3 regions amplified from RNA transcripts. The HTBI set primed first-round TCR CDR3 RT-PCR. From the multiplex PCR reads, TCRdb called clonotypes with MiXCR, one entry per CDR3 protein. The sample contains about 420,000 distinct CDR3 sequences, roughly 14% of which appear only once. Sequenced sample: blood. These receptors were collected from a young woman with Graves' hyperthyroidism.

V and J are TRBV20-1 and TRBJ1-2; 9 bases match TRBD1. Looked up from germline, CDR1 is DFQATT and CDR2 is SNEGSKA (reference sequence). There are 14 residues in the CDR3. After removal of 5 bases from V and 4 bases from J, the junction contained 8 bases not matched to a gene. The DNA for the CDR3 is TGCAGTGCTTCCCGGACAGGGGCCCCCTATGGCTACACCTTC. Its protein product is CSASRTGAPYGYTF.

This clonotype was seen more than once but under ten times. V is TRBV6-5 and J is TRBJ1-5; D perhaps matches TRBD1 (5 bases). Germline V gene data show CDR1 as MNHEY and CDR2 as SVGAGI. Between the trimmed V and J ends, which lost 2 bases and 4 bases, there was a span of 12 bases. The CDR3 runs to 15 residues. The CDR3 DNA reads TGTGCCAGCAGTTACCGGGGGGGTGATAATCAGCCCCAGCATTTT. Its translation: CASSYRGGDNQPQHF.

In its sample, this clonotype was seen many times. The V call is TRBV20-1, the J call TRBJ2-7; 7 bases agree with TRBD1. CDR1 and CDR2 (germline): DFQATT, SNEGSKA (reference sequence). The CDR3 has 14 residues. Losses at the gene ends were 7 bases for V and 2 bases for J; bases not matched to a gene: 11. The CDR3 DNA reads as TGCAGTGTTAATCTCGGACAGGCTACCTACGAGCAGTACTTC. Its translation: CSVNLGQATYEQYF.

The sample holds many counts of this clonotype. The CDR3 DNA follows: TGCGCCAGCAGGCAACTAGCGGGGAGGCAGTACAATGAGCAGTTCTTC. The encoded protein is CASRQLAGRQYNEQFF. The V gene is TRBV5-1, the J gene TRBJ2-1; 10 nucleotides agree with TRBD2. Per germline, CDR1 SGHRS and CDR2 YFSETQ. The CDR3 has 16 amino acids. J lost 4 bases, V lost 5 bases, and 9 bases had no gene match. Complete variable domain (other parts from reference TRBV5-1 and TRBJ2-1): KAGVTQTPRYLIKTRGQQVTLSCSPISGHRSVSWYQQTPGQGLQFLFEYFSETQRNKGNFPGRFSGRQFSNSRSEMNVSTLELGDSALYLCASRQLAGRQYNEQFFGPGTRLTVL.

This clonotype was seen a handful of times. The chain recombines TRBV4-3 with TRBJ2-2; D not resolved. V lost 0 bases and J 1 base, leaving 9 bases between the germline ends. This CDR3 has 16 amino acids. Germline loops: CDR1 LGHNA, CDR2 YSLEER. The CDR3 here is CASSQDWAVNTGELFF. The CDR3 region has the DNA TGCGCCAGCAGCCAAGATTGGGCGGTGAACACCGGGGAGCTGTTTTTT.

This clonotype was counted many times. The rearrangement links TRBV6-1 to TRBJ2-2, with D uncertain. Trimming took 7 bases from V and 2 from J, leaving 14 bases between them. The CDR3 is 15 amino acids. Germline loops: CDR1 MNHNS, CDR2 SASEGT. This chain's CDR3 is CASIPSQANTGELFF. CDR3 coding DNA: TGTGCCAGCATCCCGAGTCAGGCTAACACCGGGGAGCTGTTTTTT.

V and J are TRBV4-3 and TRBJ2-1; TRBD1 matches 10 bases. This CDR3 has 15 amino acids. The ends lost 5 bases at V and 5 bases at J; junction bases unmatched: 6. CDR1 and CDR2 (germline): LGHNA, YSLEER. CDR3 sequence (DNA): TGCGCCAGCAGCGACCGGGACAGGGGAAACAATGAGCAGTTCTTC. Its translation: CASSDRDRGNNEQFF.

In its sample, this clonotype was seen many times. The rearrangement links TRBV2 to TRBJ2-7; the D is unclear. The V and J ends lost 0 bases and 1 base respectively, with 4 bases between them. The CDR3 spans 13 residues. CDR1 and CDR2 (germline): SNHLY, FYNNEI. The CDR3 loop reads CASSEAASYEQYV. The DNA for the CDR3 is TGTGCCAGCAGTGAAGCGGCTTCCTACGAGCAGTACGTC.

This clonotype occurred many times. The chain carries TRBV19 and TRBJ2-1; TRBD2 agrees at 10 bases. This CDR3 comprises 14 residues. Germline CDR1 and CDR2: LNHDA and SQIVND (reference sequence). Trimming cost V 8 bases and J 1 base; bases outside gene matches: 2. CDR3 DNA: TGTGCCAGTCGGACTAGCGGTTCCTACAATGAGCAGTTCTTC. It translates to CASRTSGSYNEQFF.

This clonotype was seen more than once but under ten times. The V call is TRBV24-1, the J call TRBJ2-5, with 12 bases aligning to TRBD2. CDR1 and CDR2 from the germline V gene are KGHDR and SFDVKD. The CDR3 is made up of 19 amino acids. V was pared by 3 bases and J by 5 bases, with 15 bases of the junction left unmatched. This chain's CDR3 is CATSDPAGASGGARETQYF. CDR3 DNA: TGTGCCACCAGTGATCCCGCCGGGGCTAGCGGGGGGGCCCGGGAGACCCAGTACTTC.

Turning to this clonotype: A much larger clone differs by one base, so this may be a read error. The chain is built from TRBV11-1 and TRBJ2-1, with unresolved D. There are 17 residues in the CDR3. Germline values: CDR1 SGHAT, CDR2 FQDESV (reference sequence). For the CDR3, the DNA is TGTGCCAGCAGCTCGTCTCTGTTGAGGTTCCGCTACGATGAGCAGTTCTTC. It yields the protein CASSSSLLRFRYDEQFF.

This clonotype has a count of ten or more. The V call is TRBV15, the J call TRBJ2-1; D perhaps matches TRBD1 (5 bases). In germline, CDR1 is LNHNV, CDR2 YYDKDF (reference sequence). The CDR3 loop spans 15 amino acids. Deletions cut 3 bases from V and 4 bases from J, with 13 bases between. The CDR3 bases are TGTGCCACCAGCAGTTCTCAGGGCATATACAATGAGCAGTTCTTC. The encoded protein is CATSSSQGIYNEQFF. Filled out from reference TRBV15 and TRBJ2-1, the complete variable domain reads DAMVIQNPRYQVTQFGKPVTLSCSQTLNHNVMYWYQQKSSQAPKLLFHYYDKDFNNEADTPDNFQSRRPNTSFCFLDIRSPGLGDTAMYLCATSSSQGIYNEQFFGPGTRLTVL.

At least ten counts were recorded for this clonotype. The chain uses TRBV6-1 and TRBJ1-1; a possible D gene is TRBD1 (5 bases). CDR1 and CDR2 from the germline V gene are MNHNS and SASEGT. V was shortened by 5 bases and J by 6 bases, with 22 bases between the two germline ends. The CDR3 runs 16 residues. The CDR3 nucleotides are TGTGCCAGCAGTTATCACCGTGGAGGGGAAAGCGCTGAAGCTTTCTTT. Protein sequence: CASSYHRGGESAEAFF.

This clonotype was seen ten or more times. The chain uses TRBV11-3 and TRBJ2-2; D uncertain. CDR1 is SGHNT and CDR2 is YENEEA in the germline V gene. Trimming left V 5 bases short and J 4 bases short, with 8 bases between. This CDR3 is 13 amino acids long. CDR3 loop: CASSRDFTGELFF. The CDR3 DNA reads TGTGCCAGCAGCCGAGACTTCACCGGGGAGCTGTTTTTT.

This clonotype was counted many times. The chain is built from TRBV18 and TRBJ1-1; 9 bases are shared with TRBD1. The CDR3 consists of 17 residues. V shed 4 bases, J shed 3 bases, and the junction held 12 bases outside the gene matches. CDR1 and CDR2 (germline): KGHSH, LQKENI. CDR3 sequence reads: CASSLGVFRDRDTEAFF. Written as DNA, the CDR3 is TGTGCCAGCTCACTTGGTGTATTTCGGGACAGGGACACTGAAGCTTTCTTT.

This clonotype was counted only a few times. The rearrangement uses TRBV7-9 and TRBJ2-5; no definite D call. Germline lookup yields CDR1 SEHNR and CDR2 FQNEAQ (reference sequence). Between the trimmed V and J ends, which lost 5 bases and 5 bases, there was a span of 15 bases. There are 14 residues in the CDR3. DNA for the CDR3: TGTGCCAGCAGCCCGAGATACCCACCGGAGACCCAGTACTTC. It codes for CASSPRYPPETQYF. Together with reference TRBV7-9 and TRBJ2-5, the CDR3 gives the full variable domain: DTGVSQNPRHKITKRGQNVTFRCDPISEHNRLYWYRQTLGQGPEFLTYFQNEAQLEKSRLLSDRFSAERPKGSFSTLEIQRTEQGDSAMYLCASSPRYPPETQYFGPGTRLLVL.

A single count supports this clonotype. This chain links TRBV28 with TRBJ1-2; D not resolved. In germline, CDR1 is MDHEN, CDR2 SYDVKM. This CDR3 is 12 amino acids long. Trimming stripped 6 bases from V and 6 bases from J, with 11 bases between. The CDR3 bases are TGTGCCAGCAGCCGAGGTCCGGATGGCTACACCTTC. This gives the protein CASSRGPDGYTF.

This clonotype was seen many times. The V gene is TRBV28, the J gene TRBJ2-2; D not resolved. Trimming took off 4 bases at V and 6 bases at J, with 6 bases between the two ends. This CDR3 is built from 12 residues. Looked up from germline, CDR1 is MDHEN and CDR2 is SYDVKM. As DNA, the CDR3 is TGTGCCAGCAGTTATAGTGCCGGGGAGCTGTTTTTT. This codes for CASSYSAGELFF.

The J gene is TRBJ2-1, the V gene TRBV19, with TRBD2 matching over 9 bases. The CDR3 totals 20 residues. Losses at the gene ends were 1 base for V and 0 bases for J; bases not matched to a gene: 13. Germline lookup yields CDR1 LNHDA and CDR2 SQIVND (reference sequence). CDR3 DNA sequence: TGTGCCAGTAGTATAGCTAGCGGGATTCCCCGAGGCAGCTCCTACAATGAGCAGTTCTTC. Translation: CASSIASGIPRGSSYNEQFF.

The rearrangement joins TRBV14 to TRBJ2-3, with D hard to call. Deletions cut 5 bases from V and 1 base from J, with 13 bases between. The CDR3 covers 15 residues. The germline gives CDR1 SGHDN, CDR2 FVKESK. The CDR3 spells CASSSLARGTDTQYF. For the CDR3, the DNA is TGTGCCAGCAGCTCCTTGGCCCGTGGCACAGATACGCAGTATTTT.

This clonotype occurred a few times. CDR3 nucleotide sequence: TGTGCCAGCAGCCGCCAGGGGCTCTGGGCCTCCGAGCAGTACTTC. It is translated as CASSRQGLWASEQYF. The chain has TRBV5-6 and TRBJ2-7; D perhaps matches TRBD1 (6 bases). Looked up from germline, CDR1 is SGHDT and CDR2 is YYEEEE. Trimming left V 4 bases short and J 6 bases short, with 20 bases between. The CDR3 consists of 15 residues.

This clonotype showed up just a few times. This chain links TRBV7-9 with TRBJ1-1, with TRBD1 as a possible D gene (5 bases). The CDR3 length is 13 residues. With 8 bases removed from V and 3 bases from J, the gap between germline ends came to 13 bases. The germline gives CDR1 SEHNR, CDR2 FQNEAQ (reference sequence). DNA for the CDR3: TGTGCCAGCTACAGTCGGGGGGACACTGAAGCTTTCTTT. Encoded protein: CASYSRGDTEAFF.

This clonotype showed up many times. The rearrangement uses TRBV7-8 and TRBJ2-7; D remains unclear. This CDR3 contains 13 residues. The germline V gene encodes CDR1 SGHVS and CDR2 FQNEAQ. Between the trimmed V and J ends, which lost 8 bases and 2 bases, there was a span of 13 bases. The CDR3 is CASGRHSPYEQYF. The CDR3 nucleotides are TGTGCCAGCGGACGGCACAGCCCCTACGAGCAGTACTTC.

This clonotype was seen more than once but under ten times. The J gene is TRBJ2-5, the V gene TRBV7-9; D uncertain. The germline V and J ends were trimmed by 2 bases and 1 base, with 14 bases remaining between them. Germline V CDR1 and CDR2: SEHNR, FQNEAQ (reference sequence). This CDR3 has 16 residues. CDR3 sequence reads: CASSLKTLTLQETQYF. The CDR3 nucleotides are TGTGCCAGCAGCTTAAAGACTCTCACACTCCAAGAGACCCAGTACTTC.

A note on this clonotype: A read error may be the cause here, since a much bigger clone is one base away. The V and J genes are TRBV28 and TRBJ1-5; 7 positions match TRBD1. The CDR3 spans 16 residues. The V gene end was trimmed by 6 bases and the J gene end by 3 bases; junction bases not matched to a gene: 11. The germline gives CDR1 MDHEN, CDR2 SYDVKM. In DNA form, the CDR3 reads TGTGCCAGCAGCCCTAGACAGGGAGCGGACAATCAGCCCCAGCATTTT. This gives the protein CASSPRQGADNQPQHF.

This clonotype was seen ten or more times. The CDR3 spells CASSYGRTSSYEQYF. In DNA form, the CDR3 reads TGTGCCAGCAGTTACGGTCGGACCAGCTCCTACGAGCAGTACTTC. V and J are TRBV6-2 or TRBV6-3 and TRBJ2-7; no definite D call. Trimming took 2 bases from V and 0 from J, leaving 11 bases between them. The germline V gene has CDR1 MNHEY and CDR2 SVGEGT. The CDR3 spans 15 residues.

The V call is TRBV3-1, the J call TRBJ2-1; 9 bases line up with TRBD2. This CDR3 spans 18 amino acids. Germline V gives CDR1 LGHDT, CDR2 YNNKEL (reference sequence). V was pared by 4 bases and J by 8 bases, with 18 bases of the junction left unmatched. CDR3 in amino acids: CASSRLGWAGGVEHEQFF. In DNA, the CDR3 is TGTGCCAGCAGCCGACTGGGATGGGCGGGAGGGGTGGAGCATGAGCAGTTCTTC.

This clonotype was counted many times. This rearrangement joins TRBV2 to TRBJ1-5, with unresolved D. Germline V gives CDR1 SNHLY, CDR2 FYNNEI. V was shortened by 7 bases and J by 1 base, with 11 bases between the two germline ends. The CDR3 has 14 residues. The CDR3 DNA sequence: TGTGCCAGCACTGAGAGTGGCAGCAATCAGCCCCAGCATTTT. It is translated as CASTESGSNQPQHF.